The clone carrying this T cell receptor (beta chain) was seen more than once but under ten times. Its matching antigen is unknown. This specimen comes from a study of cytomegalovirus exposure and HLA in healthy donors. Study-wide results and limits: Presence/absence analyses took donor sequencing depth as roughly uniform.

The PCR used 60 Vbeta and 13 Jbeta primers. TCRdb keeps only in-frame clones here, not all; method: immunoSEQ multiplex PCR. The sample records fewer than 200,000 clones, 65% to 85% being singletons. Between the trimmed V and J ends, which lost 4 bases and 8 bases, there was a span of 12 bases. There are 12 residues in the CDR3. Germline assignment: CDR1 SGHNT and CDR2 YYREEE (reference sequence). The receptor's source is a woman between 50 and 59 years old in good health and CMV-seropositive. The chain links TRBV5-4 to TRBJ1-2, with D possibly matching TRBD1 (6 bases). The sequencing sample was made of PBMCs. Written as DNA, the CDR3 is TGTGCCAGCAGCCCAGGGGCGGGCGGCTACACCTTC. Translation: CASSPGAGGYTF.